This TCR beta chain was found in a study of shared clonotypes between healthy human individuals. Whole-study results and caveats: A limitation of the genetic and exposure-history diversity represented arose from few donors.

J lost 3 bases, V lost 6 bases, and 7 bases had no gene match. The germline V gene encodes CDR1 SNHLY and CDR2 FYNNEI. This CDR3 has 15 residues. An assay was performed, and its level was deep. Only in-frame clones appear in the TCRdb table, and some are missing; sequencing was by immunoSEQ multiplex PCR. The sample has some 680,000 clones, around three quarters seen once. Comments on this clone: What it binds is not known.

V usage is TRBV2 and J usage is TRBJ1-5, with 8 bases identical to TRBD1. The sequenced material came from memory CD4+ T cells sorted from blood. The subset was: CD45RA-negative fraction. The receptor comes from a woman in her twenties or thirties in good health. The DNA of the CDR3 is TGTGCCAGCAGCAGAGGACAGGGCCTCAATCAGCCCCAGCATTTT. It codes for CASSRGQGLNQPQHF. Variable domain in full (rest from reference TRBV2 and TRBJ1-5): EPEVTQTPSHQVTQMGQEVILRCVPISNHLYFYWYRQILGQKVEFLVSFYNNEISEKSEIFDDQFSVERPDGSNFTLKIRSTKLEDSAMYFCASSRGQGLNQPQHFGDGTRLSIL.